The 10 T cell receptor beta chains below all came from one sample that was sequenced in a study of preoperative IRX-2 immunotherapy in early breast cancer. The sample's treatment: preoperative locoregional IRX-2 cytokine immunotherapy. The data were produced by immunoSEQ multiplex PCR, yet TCRdb's version contains in-frame clones alone and is incomplete. The sample consists of roughly 25,000 clones, about 95% of them appearing once. Source: tumor tissue, taken after IRX-2 immunotherapy. These receptors originate from a human donor with breast cancer.

The chain carries TRBV7-9 and TRBJ2-1; 7 bases align to TRBD2. The CDR3 length is 12 residues. V trimming: 3 bases; J trimming: 7 bases; junction bases outside the gene matches: 0. Germline V gene sequence: CDR1 SEHNR, CDR2 FQNEAQ (reference sequence). CDR3 in amino acids: CASSFSGNEQFF. In nucleotides, the CDR3 is TGTGCCAGCAGCTTTAGCGGGAATGAGCAGTTCTTC. Full variable domain (outside the CDR3, taken from reference TRBV7-9 and TRBJ2-1): DTGVSQNPRHKITKRGQNVTFRCDPISEHNRLYWYRQTLGQGPEFLTYFQNEAQLEKSRLLSDRFSAERPKGSFSTLEIQRTEQGDSAMYLCASSFSGNEQFFGPGTRLTVL.

The chain carries TRBV27 and TRBJ2-1; no definite D call. The CDR3 contains 14 residues. The germline CDR1 and CDR2 sequences are MNHEY and SMNVEV (reference sequence). V dropped 4 bases and J dropped 3 bases, with 10 bases sitting between them. The CDR3 region is CASSSPPNYNEQFF. DNA of the CDR3: TGTGCCAGCAGTTCTCCCCCCAACTACAATGAGCAGTTCTTC.

The chain links TRBV18 to TRBJ1-4; no definite D call. CDR3 length: 18 residues. Germline V gives CDR1 KGHSH, CDR2 LQKENI. V lost 3 bases and J 0 bases, leaving 17 bases between the germline ends. The CDR3 nucleotides are TGTGCCAGCTCACCCGAAACGGTATCCATCGCAACTAATGAAAAACTGTTTTTT. It specifies CASSPETVSIATNEKLFF. Based on the CDR3 plus reference TRBV18 and TRBJ1-4, the full variable domain is NAGVMQNPRHLVRRRGQEARLRCSPMKGHSHVYWYRQLPEEGLKFMVYLQKENIIDESGMPKERFSAEFPKEGPSILRIQQVVRGDSAAYFCASSPETVSIATNEKLFFGSGTQLSVL.

This clone was seen once. The V call is TRBV27, the J call TRBJ2-7; D is ambiguous. There are 15 residues in the CDR3. V lost 1 base and J lost 0, with 10 bases in between. Germline assignment: CDR1 MNHEY and CDR2 SMNVEV (reference sequence). CDR3 sequence: CASSLFPPYSYEQYF. CDR3 bases: TGTGCCAGCAGTTTATTTCCTCCCTACTCCTACGAGCAGTACTTC.

This clone was found once. The J gene is TRBJ2-7, the V gene TRBV7-8; a possible D gene is TRBD1 (9 bases). V dropped 10 bases and J dropped 9 bases, with 25 bases sitting between them. Germline loops: CDR1 SGHVS, CDR2 FQNEAQ. This CDR3 region has 14 residues. CDR3 in DNA: TGTGCCACCGAGAGACTGGGACAGGGACTAGGGCAGTACTTC. Translated: CATERLGQGLGQYF.

The chain is built from TRBV7-9 and TRBJ2-2; no definite D call. V was cut by 5 bases and J by 3 bases, with 13 bases left in between. This CDR3 region has 15 residues. Per the germline V gene, CDR1 is SEHNR and CDR2 is FQNEAQ (reference sequence). CDR3 residues: CASSPDTPDTGELFF. In DNA form, the CDR3 reads TGTGCCAGCAGCCCCGACACCCCCGACACCGGGGAGCTGTTTTTT.

The CDR3 reads CASSQDWLAGGREQYF. The CDR3 DNA reads TGTGCCAGCAGCCAAGATTGGTTAGCGGGAGGTCGGGAGCAGTACTTC. The chain links TRBV14 to TRBJ2-7; 10 positions agree with TRBD2. The J segment lost 7 bases and the V segment lost 0 bases, leaving 9 bases of the junction unmatched. The CDR3 sequence is 16 residues long. Looked up from germline, CDR1 is SGHDN and CDR2 is FVKESK.

The V gene is TRBV7-2, the J gene TRBJ2-5; D is perhaps TRBD1 (6 bases). CDR3 length equals 14 residues. Germline-derived CDR1 and CDR2 are SGHTA and FQGNSA. V was clipped by 5 bases and J by 1 base, with 11 bases between them. The CDR3 DNA follows: TGTGCCAGCAGCCAGTACAGGGCCCAAGAGACCCAGTACTTC. As protein: CASSQYRAQETQYF.

CDR3 bases: TGTGCCAGCAGCCTGGACAGGGTGTTATCCCACGAGCAGTACTTC. It codes for CASSLDRVLSHEQYF. V gene TRBV5-4 combines with J gene TRBJ2-7, with 8 bases lining up with TRBD1. The germline V gene has CDR1 SGHNT and CDR2 YYREEE (reference sequence). V gave up 4 bases and J gave up 5 bases; unmatched junction bases: 11. The CDR3 contains 15 residues.

The rearrangement uses TRBV19 and TRBJ2-7; 10 nucleotides match TRBD1. CDR1 and CDR2 from the germline V gene are LNHDA and SQIVND (reference sequence). V was clipped by 5 bases and J by 4 bases; unmatched bases: 5. The CDR3 has 14 residues. The CDR3: CASSLDRGMYEQYF. The CDR3 nucleotides are TGTGCCAGTAGTTTGGACAGGGGGATGTACGAGCAGTACTTC.